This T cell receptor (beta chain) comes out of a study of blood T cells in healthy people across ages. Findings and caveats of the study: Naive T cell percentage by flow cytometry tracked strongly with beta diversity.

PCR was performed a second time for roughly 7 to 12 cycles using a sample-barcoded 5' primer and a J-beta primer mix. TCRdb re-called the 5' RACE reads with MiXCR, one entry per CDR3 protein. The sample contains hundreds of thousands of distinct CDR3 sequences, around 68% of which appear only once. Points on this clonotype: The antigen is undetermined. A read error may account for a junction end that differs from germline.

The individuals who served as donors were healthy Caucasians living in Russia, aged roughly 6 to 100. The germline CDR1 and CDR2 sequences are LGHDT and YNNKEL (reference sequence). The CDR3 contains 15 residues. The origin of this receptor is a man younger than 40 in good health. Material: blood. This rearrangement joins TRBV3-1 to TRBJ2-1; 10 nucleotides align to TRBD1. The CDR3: CVSSPRGQGRNEQFF. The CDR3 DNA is TGTGTCAGCAGCCCACGGGGACAGGGGAGGAATGAGCAGTTCTTC.